The 25 T cell receptor beta chains presented below share a single source sample, sequenced in a study of shared clonotypes between healthy human individuals. The naive CD8 population came from CD45RO-negative cells selected for CCR7, without terminally differentiated effector memory CD45RA+ cells. The table came from immunoSEQ multiplex PCR; TCRdb's copy has only in-frame clones and leaves some out. The table includes 2 million to 2.5 million clones, around 93% detected once. Sample: naive CD8+ T cells from PBMCs. The receptors stem from a man between 18 and 29 years old in good health. Some clones in this sample may be carry-over from other donors' samples.

With respect to this clone: This CDR3 is also generated by other DNA sequences in the sample. The chain combines TRBV27 with TRBJ1-5, with TRBD1 matching over 8 bases. Trimming cost V 5 bases and J 3 bases; bases outside gene matches: 9. The V gene's germline CDR1 is MNHEY and CDR2 SMNVEV (reference sequence). The length of the CDR3 is 16 residues. The CDR3 loop is CASSPSQGAYNQPQHF. CDR3 in DNA: TGTGCCAGCAGTCCGTCGCAGGGGGCTTACAATCAGCCCCAGCATTTT.

The rearrangement joins TRBV19 to TRBJ2-1; D remains ambiguous. The CDR3 is made up of 14 amino acids. Trimming took off 9 bases at V and 0 bases at J, with 12 bases between the two ends. CDR1 is LNHDA, CDR2 SQIVND, per germline (reference sequence). CDR3 amino acids: CASTDPHSYNEQFF. The CDR3 DNA reads TGTGCCAGCACAGACCCTCACTCCTACAATGAGCAGTTCTTC.

The chain links TRBV21-1 to TRBJ1-2. TRBV21-1 is described as a pseudogene. CDR3 size: 15 residues. CDR3 nucleotides: TGTGCCAGCAACCCCCCGACGGGGACTAACTATGGCTACACCTTC. It yields the protein CASNPPTGTNYGYTF.

V gene TRBV7-8 combines with J gene TRBJ1-2, with D possibly TRBD1 on 6 matching bases. V dropped 3 bases and J dropped 0 bases, with 17 bases sitting between them. This CDR3 contains 17 residues. Germline CDR1 SGHVS, CDR2 FQNEAQ. The CDR3 nucleotides read TGTGCCAGCAGCTTCAATCCGACAGGCCCTCCTAACTATGGCTACACCTTC. Its translation: CASSFNPTGPPNYGYTF.

This rearrangement joins TRBV27 to TRBJ2-7, with 9 bases aligning to TRBD1. The CDR3 consists of 14 residues. The germline CDR1 and CDR2 sequences are MNHEY and SMNVEV (reference sequence). The trim removed 6 bases at V and 7 bases at J, leaving 10 bases unmatched. The DNA for the CDR3 is TGTGCCAGCAGCGTCCGTGACAGGGGGTGGGAGCAGTACTTC. This translates into CASSVRDRGWEQYF.

The rearrangement joins TRBV9 to TRBJ1-4; 7 nucleotides line up with TRBD1. CDR1 and CDR2 from the germline V gene are SGDLS and YYNGEE. The CDR3 has 16 residues. Trimming took 3 bases from V and 3 from J; bases not matched to a gene: 8. CDR3 loop: CASSGQGFSSNEKLFF. CDR3 sequence (DNA): TGTGCCAGCAGCGGACAGGGTTTTAGCTCTAATGAAAAACTGTTTTTT.

The chain carries TRBV11-3 and TRBJ2-1, with unresolved D. The CDR3 is 12 residues long. The germline V gene has CDR1 SGHNT and CDR2 YENEEA. Trimming left V 4 bases short and J 9 bases short, with 10 bases between. CDR3 in amino acids: CASSSRSGEQFF. CDR3 coding DNA: TGTGCCAGCAGCTCGCGAAGTGGTGAGCAGTTCTTC.

V and J are TRBV5-1 and TRBJ2-7; 10 nucleotides align to TRBD2. The CDR3 consists of 15 residues. V lost 4 bases to trimming and J lost 5 bases; unmatched junction nucleotides: 9. Germline CDR1 reads SGHRS; CDR2 reads YFSETQ. The DNA of the CDR3 is TGCGCCAGCAGCCTACGACTAGCGGGTTTCCACGAGCAGTACTTC. It translates to CASSLRLAGFHEQYF.

In this sample, this clone turned up once. The V call is TRBV19, the J call TRBJ2-7, with D possibly matching TRBD1 (6 bases). CDR1 and CDR2 (germline): LNHDA, SQIVND (reference sequence). The CDR3 is 12 amino acids. The germline V and J ends were trimmed by 8 bases and 3 bases, with 11 bases remaining between them. DNA of the CDR3: TGTGCCAGTTCGGACAGAATCTACGAGCAGTACTTC. Residues: CASSDRIYEQYF.

The CDR3 sequence: CASSQAQGSYYEQYF. In nucleotides, the CDR3 is TGCGCCAGCAGCCAAGCCCAGGGGTCGTACTACGAGCAGTACTTC. The rearrangement uses TRBV4-3 and TRBJ2-7; a weak D match, TRBD1 (6 bases). Trimming pared 1 base from V and 3 bases from J, leaving 13 bases between. Germline V CDR1 and CDR2: LGHNA, YSLEER. The CDR3 sequence is 15 residues long.

The rearrangement joins TRBV19 to TRBJ1-2; D unresolved. The CDR3 is made up of 14 amino acids. Trimming took 5 bases from V and 1 from J, leaving 11 bases between them. Germline V gives CDR1 LNHDA, CDR2 SQIVND (reference sequence). CDR3 nucleotides: TGTGCCAGTAGTCCCCCTGTCGGTAACTATGGCTACACCTTC. Protein product: CASSPPVGNYGYTF.

The V call is TRBV9, the J call TRBJ1-1; 9 positions match TRBD1. V trimming: 4 bases; J trimming: 5 bases; junction bases outside the gene matches: 6. CDR3 length: 14 amino acids. Germline assignment: CDR1 SGDLS and CDR2 YYNGEE. CDR3 nucleotides: TGTGCCAGCAGCTATACCGACAGGGGGACTGAAGCTTTCTTT. Translated: CASSYTDRGTEAFF.

Concerning this clone itself: The same CDR3 arises from other DNA sequences in this sample as well. The rearrangement links TRBV9 to TRBJ1-5, with D unresolved. Trimming cost V 0 bases and J 1 base, with 8 bases left between them. The CDR3 has 15 residues. CDR1 SGDLS and CDR2 YYNGEE come from the germline V gene. CDR3 in amino acids: CASSVGGRSNQPQHF. CDR3 sequence (DNA): TGTGCCAGCAGCGTAGGGGGTCGGAGCAATCAGCCCCAGCATTTT.

The chain carries TRBV7-9 and TRBJ2-5; D is ambiguous. V was shortened by 7 bases and J by 2 bases, with 8 bases between the two germline ends. CDR3 length: 12 residues. Germline V gene lookup returns CDR1 SEHNR and CDR2 FQNEAQ (reference sequence). The CDR3 sequence: CASNSPQETQYF. DNA of the CDR3: TGTGCCAGCAACAGCCCACAAGAGACCCAGTACTTC.

This chain connects TRBV7-9 to TRBJ2-1; no clear D gene. This CDR3 is 16 amino acids long. Germline loops: CDR1 SEHNR, CDR2 FQNEAQ (reference sequence). Trimming removed 6 bases at V and 4 bases at J, with 19 bases between. The CDR3 loop is CASSSWGSLEYNEQFF. CDR3 DNA: TGTGCCAGCAGTTCGTGGGGTAGTTTAGAATACAATGAGCAGTTCTTC.

The V and J genes are TRBV16 and TRBJ2-3; TRBD2 agrees at 13 bases. With V trimmed by 8 bases and J by 0 bases, 8 bases remained unmatched. CDR1 KGHSY and CDR2 FQNENV come from the germline V gene. The CDR3 is made up of 17 amino acids. The chain's CDR3 is CASWGTSGTLSTDTQYF. The CDR3 nucleotides read TGTGCCAGCTGGGGGACTAGCGGGACCCTGAGCACAGATACGCAGTATTTT. Full variable domain (missing parts from reference TRBV16 and TRBJ2-3): GEEVAQTPKHLVRGEGQKAKLYCAPIKGHSYVFWYQQVLKNEFKFLISFQNENVFDETGMPKERFSAKCLPNSPCSLEIQATKLEDSAVYFCASWGTSGTLSTDTQYFGPGTRLTVL.

J is TRBJ2-1 and V is TRBV5-5; 8 bases map to TRBD2. Germline loops: CDR1 SGHKS, CDR2 YYEKEE (reference sequence). Unmatched junction bases numbered 8, after V lost 2 bases and J lost 7 bases. The CDR3 sequence is 15 residues long. CDR3 nucleotide sequence: TGTGCCAGCAGCTTAGGGGCTAGCGGGCTGAATGAGCAGTTCTTC. This translates into CASSLGASGLNEQFF. Full variable domain (missing parts from reference TRBV5-5 and TRBJ2-1): DAGVTQSPTHLIKTRGQQVTLRCSPISGHKSVSWYQQVLGQGPQFIFQYYEKEERGRGNFPDRFSARQFPNYSSELNVNALLLGDSALYLCASSLGASGLNEQFFGPGTRLTVL.

About this clone: Additional DNA sequences in this sample encode the identical CDR3. The rearrangement uses TRBV19 and TRBJ2-1; 11 nucleotides agree with TRBD2. Germline-derived CDR1 and CDR2 are LNHDA and SQIVND (reference sequence). V shed 5 bases, J shed 4 bases, and the junction held 4 bases outside the gene matches. The CDR3 length is 15 residues. CDR3 in DNA: TGTGCCAGTAGTGTAGCGGGAGGGCCTTACAATGAGCAGTTCTTC. This encodes CASSVAGGPYNEQFF. Full variable domain (outside the CDR3, taken from reference TRBV19 and TRBJ2-1): DGGITQSPKYLFRKEGQNVTLSCEQNLNHDAMYWYRQDPGQGLRLIYYSQIVNDFQKGDIAEGYSVSREKKESFPLTVTSAQKNPTAFYLCASSVAGGPYNEQFFGPGTRLTVL.

The chain couples TRBV10-3 to TRBJ1-2; D is possibly TRBD1 (6 bases). V was trimmed by 1 base and J by 3 bases, leaving 12 bases between them. Germline CDR1 reads ENHRY; CDR2 reads SYGVKD. The CDR3 is made up of 15 amino acids. The DNA for the CDR3 is TGTGCCATCAGTGAGTTTGCAGGGGCTGACTATGGCTACACCTTC. It translates to CAISEFAGADYGYTF.

This sequence joins TRBV9 and TRBJ2-3; no reliable D call. The CDR3 extends over 15 amino acids. V was clipped by 4 bases and J by 0 bases, with 12 bases between them. The germline V gene encodes CDR1 SGDLS and CDR2 YYNGEE. This chain's CDR3 is CASSSGSKSTDTQYF. In DNA form, the CDR3 reads TGTGCCAGCAGCTCCGGCTCAAAGAGCACAGATACGCAGTATTTT.

This chain connects TRBV29-1 to TRBJ2-5, with a tentative D call TRBD2 (5 bases). V lost 0 bases to trimming and J lost 5 bases, with 16 bases between them. Germline CDR1 SQVTM, CDR2 ANQGSEA. This CDR3 is built from 15 residues. The CDR3 bases are TGCAGCGTTGAAGATGGTGGGGTGTCGGGGGAGACCCAGTACTTC. Translating gives CSVEDGGVSGETQYF.

CDR3 bases: TGCGCCAGCAGCCAAATACCACGAGACAGGGACCAGCCCCAGCATTTT. Encoded protein: CASSQIPRDRDQPQHF. This chain joins TRBV4-1 and TRBJ1-5; 7 bases are shared with TRBD1. The CDR3 spans 16 residues. With V trimmed by 2 bases and J by 7 bases, 11 bases remained unmatched. CDR1 is MGHRA, CDR2 YSYEKL, per germline.

The chain is built from TRBV4-1 and TRBJ2-5; D may correspond to TRBD1 or TRBD2 (5 bases each). V was clipped by 4 bases and J by 1 base, with 19 bases between them. Germline CDR1 MGHRA, CDR2 YSYEKL. There are 17 residues in the CDR3. The CDR3 loop is CASSLTVSGRSQETQYF. Here the CDR3 DNA reads TGCGCCAGCAGCCTCACCGTTTCGGGACGGAGCCAAGAGACCCAGTACTTC.

The chain recombines TRBV27 with TRBJ2-7; possible D gene TRBD1, 6 bases. This CDR3 comprises 16 residues. Trimming stripped 3 bases from V and 3 bases from J, with 18 bases between. Germline assignment: CDR1 MNHEY and CDR2 SMNVEV (reference sequence). The CDR3 DNA follows: TGTGCCAGCAGTTTTACTCAGACAGGAGCCTTCTACGAGCAGTACTTC. Protein product: CASSFTQTGAFYEQYF.

The gene calls are TRBV10-3 and TRBJ2-2; TRBD2 agrees at 8 bases. This CDR3 has 15 amino acids. Germline V gene lookup returns CDR1 ENHRY and CDR2 SYGVKD. Unmatched junction bases numbered 6, after V lost 5 bases and J lost 4 bases. The CDR3 DNA is TGTGCCATCAGTATAAGCGGGAGTCTCACCGGGGAGCTGTTTTTT. Amino acids: CAISISGSLTGELFF.